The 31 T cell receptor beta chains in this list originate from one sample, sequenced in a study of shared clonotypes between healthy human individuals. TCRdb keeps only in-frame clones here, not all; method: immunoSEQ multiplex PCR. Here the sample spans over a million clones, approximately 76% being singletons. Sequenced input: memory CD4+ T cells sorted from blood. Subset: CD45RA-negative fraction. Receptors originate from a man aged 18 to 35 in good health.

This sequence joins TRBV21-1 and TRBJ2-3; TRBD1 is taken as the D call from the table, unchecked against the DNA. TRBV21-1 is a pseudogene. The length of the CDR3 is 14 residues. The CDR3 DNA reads TGTGCCAGCATCTACAGGGGCGGCACAGATACGCAGTATTTT. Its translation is CASIYRGGTDTQYF.

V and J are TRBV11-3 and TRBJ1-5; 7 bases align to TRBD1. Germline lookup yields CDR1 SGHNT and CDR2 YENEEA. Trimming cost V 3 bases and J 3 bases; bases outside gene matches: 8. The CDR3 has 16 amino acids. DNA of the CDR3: TGTGCCAGCAGCTTGAGCTCGGACAGGAACAATCAGCCCCAGCATTTT. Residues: CASSLSSDRNNQPQHF.

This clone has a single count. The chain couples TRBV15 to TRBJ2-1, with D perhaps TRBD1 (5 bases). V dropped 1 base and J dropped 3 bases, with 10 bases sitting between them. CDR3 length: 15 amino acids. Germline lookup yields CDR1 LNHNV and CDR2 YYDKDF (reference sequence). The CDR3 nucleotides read TGTGCCACCAGCAGAGGCAGGGAAGACTACAATGAGCAGTTCTTC. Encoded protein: CATSRGREDYNEQFF. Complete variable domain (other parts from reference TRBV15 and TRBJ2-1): DAMVIQNPRYQVTQFGKPVTLSCSQTLNHNVMYWYQQKSSQAPKLLFHYYDKDFNNEADTPDNFQSRRPNTSFCFLDIRSPGLGDTAMYLCATSRGREDYNEQFFGPGTRLTVL.

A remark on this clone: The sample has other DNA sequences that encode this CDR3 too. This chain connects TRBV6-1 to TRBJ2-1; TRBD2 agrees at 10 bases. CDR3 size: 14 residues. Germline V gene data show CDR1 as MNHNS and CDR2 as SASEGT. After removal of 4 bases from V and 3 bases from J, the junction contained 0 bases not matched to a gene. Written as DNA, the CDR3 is TGTGCCAGCAGTGTAGCGGGGGGCTACAATGAGCAGTTCTTC. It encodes CASSVAGGYNEQFF.

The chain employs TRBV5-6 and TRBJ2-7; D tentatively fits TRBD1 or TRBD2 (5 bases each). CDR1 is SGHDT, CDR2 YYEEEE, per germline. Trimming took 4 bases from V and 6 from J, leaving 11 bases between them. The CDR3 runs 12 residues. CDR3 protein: CASSPAGTEQYF. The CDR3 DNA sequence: TGTGCCAGCAGCCCCGCCGGGACCGAGCAGTACTTC.

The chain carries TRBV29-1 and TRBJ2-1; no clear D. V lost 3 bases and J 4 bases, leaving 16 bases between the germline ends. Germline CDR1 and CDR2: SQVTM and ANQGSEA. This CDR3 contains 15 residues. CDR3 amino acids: CSVDRARPFYNEQFF. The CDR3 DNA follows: TGCAGCGTTGATCGGGCTAGACCGTTTTACAATGAGCAGTTCTTC.

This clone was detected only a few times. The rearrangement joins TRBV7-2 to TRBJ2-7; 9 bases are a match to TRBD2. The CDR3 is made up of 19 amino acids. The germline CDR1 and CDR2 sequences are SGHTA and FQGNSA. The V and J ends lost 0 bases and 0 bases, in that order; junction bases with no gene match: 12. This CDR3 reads CASSLAQTLAGLPSYEQYF. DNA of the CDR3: TGTGCCAGCAGCTTAGCGCAAACACTAGCGGGTCTTCCCTCCTACGAGCAGTACTTC. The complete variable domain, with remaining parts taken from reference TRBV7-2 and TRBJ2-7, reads GAGVSQSPSNKVTEKGKDVELRCDPISGHTALYWYRQSLGQGLEFLIYFQGNSAPDKSGLPSDRFSAERTGGSVSTLTIQRTQQEDSAVYLCASSLAQTLAGLPSYEQYFGPGTRLTVT.

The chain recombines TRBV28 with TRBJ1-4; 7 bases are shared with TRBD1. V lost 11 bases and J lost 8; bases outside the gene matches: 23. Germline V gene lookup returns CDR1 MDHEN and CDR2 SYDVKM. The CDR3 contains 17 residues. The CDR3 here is CAGSGRGGSTAREKLFF. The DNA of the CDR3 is TGTGCCGGCTCGGGCAGGGGGGGTTCGACGGCCCGGGAAAAACTGTTTTTT.

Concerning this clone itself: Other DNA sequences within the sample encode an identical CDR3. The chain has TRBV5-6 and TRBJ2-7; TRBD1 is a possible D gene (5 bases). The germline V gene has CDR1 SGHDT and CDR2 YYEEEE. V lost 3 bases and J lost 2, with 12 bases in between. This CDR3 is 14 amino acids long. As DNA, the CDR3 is TGTGCCAGCAGCTCCGGACACGGAGCCTACGAGCAGTACTTC. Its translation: CASSSGHGAYEQYF.

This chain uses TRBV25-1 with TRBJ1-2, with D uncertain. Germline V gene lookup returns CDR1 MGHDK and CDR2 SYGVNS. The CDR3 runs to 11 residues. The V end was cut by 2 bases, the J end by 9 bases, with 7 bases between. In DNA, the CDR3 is TGTGCCAGCAGTGAAGGAAGGAGCTACACCTTC. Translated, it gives CASSEGRSYTF.

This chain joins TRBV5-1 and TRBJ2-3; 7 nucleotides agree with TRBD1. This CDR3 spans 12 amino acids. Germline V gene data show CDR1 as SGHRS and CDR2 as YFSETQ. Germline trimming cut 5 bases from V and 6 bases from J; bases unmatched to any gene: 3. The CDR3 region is CASRDRWDTQYF. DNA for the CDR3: TGCGCCAGCAGGGACAGGTGGGATACGCAGTATTTT.

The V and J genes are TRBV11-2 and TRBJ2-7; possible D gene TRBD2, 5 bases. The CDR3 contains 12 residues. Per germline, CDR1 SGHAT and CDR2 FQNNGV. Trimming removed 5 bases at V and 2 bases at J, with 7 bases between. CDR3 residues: CASSGSTYEQYF. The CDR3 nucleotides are TGTGCCAGCAGCGGGAGTACCTACGAGCAGTACTTC. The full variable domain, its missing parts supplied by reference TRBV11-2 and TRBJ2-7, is EAGVAQSPRYKIIEKRQSVAFWCNPISGHATLYWYQQILGQGPKLLIQFQNNGVVDDSQLPKDRFSAERLKGVDSTLKIQPAKLEDSAVYLCASSGSTYEQYFGPGTRLTVT.

The CDR3 sequence: CASSMNLGEKLFF. The CDR3 DNA reads as TGTGCCAGTAGTATGAATCTAGGGGAAAAACTGTTTTTT. The chain uses TRBV19 and TRBJ1-4; D is unresolved. The CDR3 is 13 amino acids. V lost 3 bases, J lost 8 bases, and 10 bases lay in between. Germline V gene lookup returns CDR1 LNHDA and CDR2 SQIVND (reference sequence).

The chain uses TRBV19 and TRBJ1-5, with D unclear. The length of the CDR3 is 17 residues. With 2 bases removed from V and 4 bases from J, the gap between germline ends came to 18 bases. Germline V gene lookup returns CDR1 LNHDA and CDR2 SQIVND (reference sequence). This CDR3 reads CASSITPGTVENQPQHF. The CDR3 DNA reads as TGTGCCAGTAGTATAACCCCCGGAACAGTTGAAAATCAGCCCCAGCATTTT. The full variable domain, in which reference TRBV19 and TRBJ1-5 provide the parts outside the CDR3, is DGGITQSPKYLFRKEGQNVTLSCEQNLNHDAMYWYRQDPGQGLRLIYYSQIVNDFQKGDIAEGYSVSREKKESFPLTVTSAQKNPTAFYLCASSITPGTVENQPQHFGDGTRLSIL.

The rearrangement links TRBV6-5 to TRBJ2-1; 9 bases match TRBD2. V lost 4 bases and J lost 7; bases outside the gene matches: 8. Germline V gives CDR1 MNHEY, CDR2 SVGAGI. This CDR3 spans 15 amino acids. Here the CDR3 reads CASSWNSGGINEQFF. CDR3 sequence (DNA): TGTGCCAGCAGTTGGAATAGCGGGGGTATTAATGAGCAGTTCTTC.

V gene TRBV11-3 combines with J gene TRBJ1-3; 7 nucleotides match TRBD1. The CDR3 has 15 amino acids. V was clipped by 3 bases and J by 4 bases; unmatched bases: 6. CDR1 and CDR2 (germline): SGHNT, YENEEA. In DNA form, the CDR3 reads TGTGCCAGCAGCTTCCCACAGGGGACGGGAAACACCATATATTTT. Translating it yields CASSFPQGTGNTIYF.

The CDR3 protein is CASSLGDTNSGNTIYF. The DNA of the CDR3 is TGCGCCAGCAGCTTGGGTGACACCAACTCTGGAAACACCATATATTTT. The gene calls are TRBV5-1 and TRBJ1-3, with no clear D. CDR3 size: 16 residues. The germline V and J ends were trimmed by 0 bases and 0 bases, with 10 bases remaining between them. Per the germline V gene, CDR1 is SGHRS and CDR2 is YFSETQ.

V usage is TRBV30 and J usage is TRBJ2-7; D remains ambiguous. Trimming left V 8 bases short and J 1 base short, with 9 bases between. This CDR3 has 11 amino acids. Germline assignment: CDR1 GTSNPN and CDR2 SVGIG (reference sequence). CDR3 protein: CAVKESYEQYF. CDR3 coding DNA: TGTGCCGTAAAGGAATCCTACGAGCAGTACTTC.

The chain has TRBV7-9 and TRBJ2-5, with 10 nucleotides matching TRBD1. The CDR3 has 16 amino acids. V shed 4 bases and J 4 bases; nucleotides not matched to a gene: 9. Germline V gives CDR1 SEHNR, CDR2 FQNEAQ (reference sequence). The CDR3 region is CASSYGETGGIETQYF. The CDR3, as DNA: TGTGCCAGCAGCTATGGGGAGACAGGGGGCATAGAGACCCAGTACTTC.

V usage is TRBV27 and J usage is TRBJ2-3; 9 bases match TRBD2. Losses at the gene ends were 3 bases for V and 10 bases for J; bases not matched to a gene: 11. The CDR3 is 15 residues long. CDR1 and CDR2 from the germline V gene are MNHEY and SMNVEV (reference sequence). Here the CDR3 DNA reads TGTGCCAGCAGTTTCTTGGCGGGGGGGCGTGGGGCGCAGTATTTT. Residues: CASSFLAGGRGAQYF.

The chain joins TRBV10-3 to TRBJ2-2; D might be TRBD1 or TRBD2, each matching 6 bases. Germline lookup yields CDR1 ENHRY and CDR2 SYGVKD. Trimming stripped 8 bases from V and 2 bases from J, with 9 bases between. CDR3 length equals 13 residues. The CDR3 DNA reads TGTGCCATCCCGGGGGCTAACACCGGGGAGCTGTTTTTT. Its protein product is CAIPGANTGELFF.

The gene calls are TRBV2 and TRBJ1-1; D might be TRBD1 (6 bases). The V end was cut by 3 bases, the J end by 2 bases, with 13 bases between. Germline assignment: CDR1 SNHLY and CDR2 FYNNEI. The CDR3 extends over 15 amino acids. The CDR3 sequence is CASSELTGTNTEAFF. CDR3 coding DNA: TGTGCCAGCAGTGAGTTGACAGGTACTAACACTGAAGCTTTCTTT.

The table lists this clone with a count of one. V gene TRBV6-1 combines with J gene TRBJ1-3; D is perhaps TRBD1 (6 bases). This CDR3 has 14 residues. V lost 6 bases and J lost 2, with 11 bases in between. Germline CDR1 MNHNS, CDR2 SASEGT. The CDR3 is CASREQGTGNTIYF. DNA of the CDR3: TGTGCCAGCAGGGAGCAGGGGACTGGAAACACCATATATTTT.

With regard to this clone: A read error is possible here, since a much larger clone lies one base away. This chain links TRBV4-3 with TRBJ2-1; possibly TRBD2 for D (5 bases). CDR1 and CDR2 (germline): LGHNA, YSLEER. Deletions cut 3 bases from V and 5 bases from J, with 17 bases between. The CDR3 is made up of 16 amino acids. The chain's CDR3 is CASSQGVGIVNNEQFF. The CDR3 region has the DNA TGCGCCAGCAGCCAGGGAGTGGGAATCGTCAACAATGAGCAGTTCTTC.

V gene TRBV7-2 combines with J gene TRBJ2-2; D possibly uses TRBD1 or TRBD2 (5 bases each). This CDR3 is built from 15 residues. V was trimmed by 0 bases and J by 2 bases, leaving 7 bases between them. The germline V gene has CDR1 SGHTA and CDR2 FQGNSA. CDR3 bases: TGTGCCAGCAGCTTAGCGAGGGGCAACACCGGGGAGCTGTTTTTT. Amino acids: CASSLARGNTGELFF.

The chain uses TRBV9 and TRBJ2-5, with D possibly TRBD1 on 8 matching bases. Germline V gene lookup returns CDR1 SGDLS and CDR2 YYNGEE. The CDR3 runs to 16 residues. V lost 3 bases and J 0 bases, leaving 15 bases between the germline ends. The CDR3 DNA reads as TGTGCCAGCAGCGCCGGACAGGGAGGGTACCAAGAGACCCAGTACTTC. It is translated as CASSAGQGGYQETQYF.

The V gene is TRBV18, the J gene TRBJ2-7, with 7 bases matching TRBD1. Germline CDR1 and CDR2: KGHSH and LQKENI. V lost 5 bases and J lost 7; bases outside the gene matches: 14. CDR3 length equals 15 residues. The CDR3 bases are TGTGCCAGCTCAACTTCTGGACAGGTTCCCCTGGAGCAGTACTTC. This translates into CASSTSGQVPLEQYF. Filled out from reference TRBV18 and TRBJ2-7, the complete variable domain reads NAGVMQNPRHLVRRRGQEARLRCSPMKGHSHVYWYRQLPEEGLKFMVYLQKENIIDESGMPKERFSAEFPKEGPSILRIQQVVRGDSAAYFCASSTSGQVPLEQYFGPGTRLTVT.

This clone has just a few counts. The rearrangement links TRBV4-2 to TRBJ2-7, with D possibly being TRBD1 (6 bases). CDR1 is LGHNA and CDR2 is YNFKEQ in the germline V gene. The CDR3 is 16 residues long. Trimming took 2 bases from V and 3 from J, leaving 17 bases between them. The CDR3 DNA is TGTGCCAGCAGCCAAAGCACCGGTCAGGGGATCTACGAGCAGTACTTC. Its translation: CASSQSTGQGIYEQYF.

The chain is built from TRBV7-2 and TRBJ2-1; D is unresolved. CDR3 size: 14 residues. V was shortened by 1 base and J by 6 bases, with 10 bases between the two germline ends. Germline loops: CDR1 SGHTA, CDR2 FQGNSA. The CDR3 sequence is CASSLVDARNEQFF. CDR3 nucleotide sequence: TGTGCCAGCAGCTTAGTGGACGCCCGCAATGAGCAGTTCTTC.

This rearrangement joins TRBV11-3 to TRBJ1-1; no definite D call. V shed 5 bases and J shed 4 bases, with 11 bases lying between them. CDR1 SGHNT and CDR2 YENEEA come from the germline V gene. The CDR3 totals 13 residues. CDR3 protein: CASSGGRGTEAFF. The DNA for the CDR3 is TGTGCCAGCAGCGGTGGTCGGGGCACTGAAGCTTTCTTT.

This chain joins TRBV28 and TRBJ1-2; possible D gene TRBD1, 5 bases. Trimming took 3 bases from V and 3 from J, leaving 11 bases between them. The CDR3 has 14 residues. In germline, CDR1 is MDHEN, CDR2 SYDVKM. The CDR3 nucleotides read TGTGCCAGCAGTTTGGGGGGGTTGGACTATGGCTACACCTTC. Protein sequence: CASSLGGLDYGYTF.